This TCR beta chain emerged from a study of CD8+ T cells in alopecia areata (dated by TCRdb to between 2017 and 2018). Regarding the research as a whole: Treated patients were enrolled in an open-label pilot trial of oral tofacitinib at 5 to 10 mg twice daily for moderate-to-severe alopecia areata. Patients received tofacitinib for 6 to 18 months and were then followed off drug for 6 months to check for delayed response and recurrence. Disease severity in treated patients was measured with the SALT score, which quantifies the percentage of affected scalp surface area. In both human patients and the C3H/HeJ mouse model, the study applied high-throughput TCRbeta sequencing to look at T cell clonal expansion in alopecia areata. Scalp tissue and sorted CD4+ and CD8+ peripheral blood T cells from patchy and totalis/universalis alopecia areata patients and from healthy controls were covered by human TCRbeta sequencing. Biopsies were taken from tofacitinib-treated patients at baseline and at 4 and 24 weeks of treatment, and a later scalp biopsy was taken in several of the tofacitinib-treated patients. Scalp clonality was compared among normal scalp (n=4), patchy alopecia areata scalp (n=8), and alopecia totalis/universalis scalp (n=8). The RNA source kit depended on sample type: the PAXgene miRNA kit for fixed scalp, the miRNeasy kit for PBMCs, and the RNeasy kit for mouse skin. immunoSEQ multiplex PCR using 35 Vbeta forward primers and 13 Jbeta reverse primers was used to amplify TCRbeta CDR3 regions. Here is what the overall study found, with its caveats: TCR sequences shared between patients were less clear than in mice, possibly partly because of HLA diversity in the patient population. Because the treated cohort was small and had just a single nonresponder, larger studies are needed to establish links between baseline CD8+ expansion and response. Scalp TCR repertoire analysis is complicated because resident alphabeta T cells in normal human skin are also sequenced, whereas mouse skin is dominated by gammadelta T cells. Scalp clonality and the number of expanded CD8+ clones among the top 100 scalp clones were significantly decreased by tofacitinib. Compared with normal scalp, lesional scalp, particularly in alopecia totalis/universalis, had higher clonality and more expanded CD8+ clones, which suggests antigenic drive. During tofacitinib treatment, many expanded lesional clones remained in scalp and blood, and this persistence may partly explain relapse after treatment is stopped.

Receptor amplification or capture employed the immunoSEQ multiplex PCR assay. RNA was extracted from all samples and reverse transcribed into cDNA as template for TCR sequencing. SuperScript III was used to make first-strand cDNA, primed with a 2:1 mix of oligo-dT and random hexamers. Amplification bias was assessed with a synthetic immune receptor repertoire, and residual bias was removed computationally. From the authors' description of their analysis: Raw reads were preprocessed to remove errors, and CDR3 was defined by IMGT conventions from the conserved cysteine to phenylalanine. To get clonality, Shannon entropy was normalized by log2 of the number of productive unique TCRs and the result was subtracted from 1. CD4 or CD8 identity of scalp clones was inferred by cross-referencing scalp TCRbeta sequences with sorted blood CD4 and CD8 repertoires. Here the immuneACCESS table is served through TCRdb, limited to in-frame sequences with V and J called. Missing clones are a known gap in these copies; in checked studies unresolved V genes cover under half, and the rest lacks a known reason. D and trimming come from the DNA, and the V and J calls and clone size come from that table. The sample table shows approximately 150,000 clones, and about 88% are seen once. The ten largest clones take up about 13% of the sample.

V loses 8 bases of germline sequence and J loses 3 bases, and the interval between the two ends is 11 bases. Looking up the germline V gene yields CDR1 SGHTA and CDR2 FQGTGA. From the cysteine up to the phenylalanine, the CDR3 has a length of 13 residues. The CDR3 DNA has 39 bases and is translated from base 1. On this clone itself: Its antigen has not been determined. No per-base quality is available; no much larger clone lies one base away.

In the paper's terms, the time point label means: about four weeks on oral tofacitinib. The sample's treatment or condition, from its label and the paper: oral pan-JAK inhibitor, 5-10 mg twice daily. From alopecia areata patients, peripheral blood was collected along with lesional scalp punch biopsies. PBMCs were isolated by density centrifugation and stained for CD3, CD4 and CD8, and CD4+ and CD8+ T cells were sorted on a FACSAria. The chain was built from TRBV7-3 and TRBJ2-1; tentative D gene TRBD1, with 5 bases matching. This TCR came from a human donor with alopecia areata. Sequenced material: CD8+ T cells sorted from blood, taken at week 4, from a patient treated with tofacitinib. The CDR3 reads CASLDTNYNEQFF. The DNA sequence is TGTGCCAGCTTGGACACTAACTACAATGAGCAGTTCTTC.